One sample yielded the 5 T cell receptor beta chains listed below, sequenced in a study of shared clonotypes between healthy human individuals. Profiled with immunoSEQ multiplex PCR; TCRdb holds only in-frame clones, not every one. This sample has approximately 2.4 million clones; 90% to 97% occur once, and the top ten carry roughly 0.13%. Sequenced: naive CD4+ T cells sorted from blood. Subset described: CD45RA+ positively selected. These receptors were collected from a man in his late teens or twenties in good health.

CDR3 bases: TGCGCCAGCAGCTTCGGAGGAGACTATTCACCCCTCCACTTT. Protein sequence: CASSFGGDYSPLHF. J is TRBJ1-6 and V is TRBV5-1; the D is unclear. The V end was cut by 2 bases, the J end by 8 bases, with 11 bases between. The CDR3 covers 14 residues. Germline-derived CDR1 and CDR2 are SGHRS and YFSETQ. The whole variable domain, filled in from reference TRBV5-1 and TRBJ1-6, reads KAGVTQTPRYLIKTRGQQVTLSCSPISGHRSVSWYQQTPGQGLQFLFEYFSETQRNKGNFPGRFSGRQFSNSRSEMNVSTLELGDSALYLCASSFGGDYSPLHFGNGTRLTVT.

The chain is built from TRBV5-1 and TRBJ1-6; perhaps TRBD1 as D (5 bases). Germline V gives CDR1 SGHRS, CDR2 YFSETQ. The CDR3 spans 16 residues. Trimming took off 0 bases at V and 7 bases at J, with 14 bases between the two ends. In nucleotides, the CDR3 is TGCGCCAGCAGCTTGGGGGGGTCGCTTCAGAATTCACCCCTCCACTTT. Translation: CASSLGGSLQNSPLHF.

The V and J genes are TRBV5-4 and TRBJ2-7, with TRBD2 as a possible D gene (6 bases). Trimming removed 6 bases from V and 3 bases from J, with 19 bases in between. This CDR3 comprises 15 residues. Germline-derived CDR1 and CDR2 are SGHNT and YYREEE (reference sequence). The CDR3 DNA reads TGTGCCAGCACCCAAGGTGGGACCGGGGGCTACGAGCAGTACTTC. It translates to CASTQGGTGGYEQYF.

V and J are TRBV7-2 and TRBJ2-1; 10 positions agree with TRBD2. The CDR3 runs to 14 residues. Per germline, CDR1 SGHTA and CDR2 FQGNSA. V shed 5 bases and J 10 bases; nucleotides not matched to a gene: 8. For the CDR3, the DNA is TGTGCCAGCAGCCCTCGGACTAGCGGAACCGAGCAGTTCTTC. It codes for CASSPRTSGTEQFF. The full variable domain, with the rest looked up from reference TRBV7-2 and TRBJ2-1, is GAGVSQSPSNKVTEKGKDVELRCDPISGHTALYWYRQSLGQGLEFLIYFQGNSAPDKSGLPSDRFSAERTGGSVSTLTIQRTQQEDSAVYLCASSPRTSGTEQFFGPGTRLTVL.

The gene calls are TRBV6-6 and TRBJ2-1; TRBD2 agrees at 7 bases. Germline loops: CDR1 MNHNY, CDR2 SVGAGI (reference sequence). Trimming at V came to 8 bases and at J to 7 bases, leaving 2 bases not matched to a gene. This CDR3 has 11 amino acids. CDR3 sequence (DNA): TGTGCCAGCTGGCGGGGGAATGAGCAGTTCTTC. Translating gives CASWRGNEQFF.